This paragraph covers one TCR beta chain sequence. Its antigen is undetermined. These data are taken from a study of CD4 T cells in relation to SARS-CoV-2 and coronaviruses. At the level of the study: The negative reference was HIV-1 Nef peptide pool or peptide-free culture. Study-wide results and limits: This crossreactivity analysis covered spike protein alone, no other viral proteins.

Before the COVID-19 pandemic, during about 2011-2019, CD4+ T cells were taken from unexposed donors. CD4+ T cells were isolated from the cells after 10 days of culture. As cell numbers allowed, unexposed-donor CD4+ T cells faced SARS-CoV-2 S/N and four cold-coronavirus spikes. Assay: immunoSEQ multiplex PCR; the TCRdb copy retains only in-frame clones and omits some. The table has about 12,000 clones, roughly 71% seen once. This CDR3 is built from 14 residues. V dropped 3 bases and J dropped 1 base, with 10 bases sitting between them. The germline CDR1 and CDR2 sequences are SGDLS and YYNGEE. The clonotype originates from a human donor in good health. V usage is TRBV9 and J usage is TRBJ2-5; tentatively, D is TRBD2 (6 bases). The sequencing input was CD4+ T cells from PBMCs, cultured in vitro. The CDR3 DNA reads TGTGCCAGCAGCGATGGGAGGTCCCAAGAGACCCAGTACTTC. Amino acid sequence: CASSDGRSQETQYF.